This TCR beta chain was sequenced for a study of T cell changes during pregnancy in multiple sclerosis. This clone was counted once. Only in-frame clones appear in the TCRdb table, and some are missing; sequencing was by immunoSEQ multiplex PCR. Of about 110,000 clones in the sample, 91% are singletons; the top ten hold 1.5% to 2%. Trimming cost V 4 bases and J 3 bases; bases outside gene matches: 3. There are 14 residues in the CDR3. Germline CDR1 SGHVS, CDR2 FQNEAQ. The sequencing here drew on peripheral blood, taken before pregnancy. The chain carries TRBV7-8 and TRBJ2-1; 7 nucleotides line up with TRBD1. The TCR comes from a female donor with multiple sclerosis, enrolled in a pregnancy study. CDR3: CASSSTGSYNEQFF. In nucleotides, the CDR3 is TGTGCCAGCAGCTCGACAGGGAGCTACAATGAGCAGTTCTTC.